These T cell receptor beta chains were read from a single sample in a study of blood T cell repertoires in COVID-19. TCRdb's table, derived via immunoSEQ multiplex PCR, lists solely in-frame clones and lacks some. The sample consists of around 450,000 clones, 90% of them appearing once. The sequenced material came from PBMCs or T cells enriched from blood (not recorded which). All receptors derive from a man aged 18 to 35 who had recovered from COVID-19. The CDR3 runs from the conserved cysteine through the conserved F or W. The D gene is left open where the match is weak. Clone size is stated in some rows and not others, as once, few, many or a class when expanded.

TRBJ2-7 | TRBV2 | NA | TRBD2 | CASSEIGGASNEQYF | TGTGCCAGCAGTGAAATCGGGGGGGCATCGAACGAGCAGTACTTC
TRBJ1-6 | TRBV21-1 | NA | NA | CASSIKGAGTGDSPLHF | TGTGCCAGCAGCATCAAGGGGGCCGGGACAGGGGACTCACCCCTCCACTTT
TRBJ2-6 | TRBV28 | NA | TRBD2 | CASSSYLRGLAGGPFSGANVLTF | TGTGCCAGCAGTTCGTACCTTCGGGGACTAGCGGGAGGGCCATTCTCTGGGGCCAACGTCCTGACTTTC
TRBJ2-5 | TRBV7-2 | NA | NA | CASSLPIHGGGLETQYF | TGTGCCAGCAGCTTACCCATCCACGGCGGGGGCCTAGAGACCCAGTACTTC
TRBJ1-2 | TRBV4-1 | NA | TRBD1 | CASSQVPGGSNYGYTF | TGCGCCAGCAGCCAAGTACCAGGGGGGTCTAACTATGGCTACACCTTC
TRBJ2-1 | TRBV27 | NA | TRBD2 | CASSDSGGHYNEQFF | TGTGCCAGCAGTGACTCGGGAGGGCACTACAATGAGCAGTTCTTC
TRBJ2-7 | TRBV28 | NA | TRBD1 | CASSGATGADF | TGTGCCAGCAGTGGAGCGACAGGGGCGGACTTC
TRBJ2-3 | TRBV19 | NA | TRBD2 | CASSISGSGGVEKTQYF | TGTGCCAGTAGTATCTCGGGCAGCGGGGGCGTCGAGAAGACGCAGTATTTT
TRBJ1-1 | TRBV5-1 | NA | NA | CASSFGGPTNTEAFF | TGCGCCAGCAGCTTCGGAGGACCAACGAACACTGAAGCTTTCTTT
TRBJ1-6 | TRBV6-5 | few | NA | CASSYTVESPLHF | TGTGCCAGCAGTTACACAGTGGAATCACCCCTCCACTTT
TRBJ2-7 | TRBV7-8 | once | TRBD2 | CASSSQRGSYEQYF | TGTGCCAGCAGCTCCCAGCGGGGATCGTACGAGCAGTACTTC
TRBJ1-2 | TRBV28 | NA | TRBD1 | CASSLLTGQNNYGYTF | TGTGCCAGCAGTTTACTCACGGGACAGAATAACTATGGCTACACCTTC
TRBJ2-7 | TRBV6-5 | NA | NA | CASSATTRYEQYF | TGTGCCAGCAGCGCCACTACTAGATACGAGCAGTACTTC
TRBJ2-5 | TRBV10-3 | NA | TRBD2 | CAISESSTSGSYFASQYF | TGTGCCATCAGTGAGTCATCGACTAGCGGGAGCTACTTCGCGTCCCAGTACTTC
TRBJ1-2 | TRBV19 | NA | NA | CASSEFGYGYTF | TGTGCCAGTAGCGAGTTTGGCTATGGCTACACCTTC
TRBJ2-1 | TRBV18 | NA | NA | CASSPSSYNEQFF | TGTGCCAGCTCACCTAGCTCCTACAATGAGCAGTTCTTC
TRBJ1-1 | TRBV2 | NA | NA | CASSREGRHTEAFF | TGTGCCAGCAGTCGTGAGGGCCGCCACACTGAAGCTTTCTTT
TRBJ1-5 | TRBV18 | NA | NA | CASSLFGGGNQPQHF | TGTGCCAGCTCCCTCTTCGGGGGGGGCAATCAGCCCCAGCATTTT
TRBJ1-2 | TRBV14 | NA | NA | CASWASGYGYTF | TGTGCCAGCTGGGCCAGCGGCTATGGCTACACCTTC
TRBJ1-2 | TRBV7-8 | NA | TRBD1 | CASSQRTGGDGYTF | TGTGCCAGCAGCCAGCGGACAGGGGGCGATGGCTACACCTTC
TRBJ1-4 | TRBV11-2 | few | NA | CASSRRGDLHEKLFF | TGTGCCAGCAGTCGTCGGGGGGACCTACATGAAAAACTGTTTTTT
TRBJ1-1 | TRBV12-3/TRBV12-4 | NA | NA | CASSPRTAEAFF | TGTGCCAGCAGTCCAAGGACAGCTGAAGCTTTCTTT
TRBJ2-5 | TRBV29-1 | NA | NA | CSVRPGLSQETQYF | TGCAGCGTTAGGCCGGGACTCTCCCAAGAGACCCAGTACTTC
TRBJ1-5 | TRBV19 | NA | NA | CASSFYPAGDQPQHF | TGTGCCAGTAGTTTCTACCCGGCGGGGGATCAGCCCCAGCATTTT
TRBJ2-5 | TRBV29-1 | NA | NA | CSVVVSEPKDLQETQYF | TGCAGCGTGGTCGTTAGCGAACCCAAAGACTTACAAGAGACCCAGTACTTC
TRBJ2-1 | TRBV5-1 | NA | NA | CASSSLYNEQFF | TGCGCCAGCAGCTCGCTATACAATGAGCAGTTCTTC
TRBJ1-1 | TRBV7-9 | few | TRBD1 | CASSSPGQVPGTEAFF | TGTGCCAGCAGCTCCCCGGGACAGGTCCCGGGCACTGAAGCTTTCTTT
TRBJ1-3 | TRBV5-6 | once | NA | CASSLRAPRGTISGNTIYF | TGTGCCAGCAGCTTGAGGGCCCCAAGAGGGACAATCTCTGGAAACACCATATATTTT
TRBJ2-3 | TRBV15 | few | NA | CATSSRTGSAATQYF | TGTGCCACCAGCTCTCGGACCGGGTCAGCGGCTACGCAGTATTTT
TRBJ1-4 | TRBV2 | NA | NA | CASLLNRGFYEKLFF | TGTGCCAGCCTGCTGAATAGGGGTTTTTATGAAAAACTGTTTTTT
TRBJ1-2 | TRBV7-2 | NA | TRBD1 | CASSDRGRGSRGYTF | TGTGCCAGCAGTGACAGGGGGCGCGGGAGTCGGGGCTACACCTTC
TRBJ2-3 | TRBV19 | NA | NA | CASTTGAGNTDTQYF | TGTGCCAGTACCACGGGCGCGGGGAACACAGATACGCAGTATTTT
TRBJ2-3 | TRBV29-1 | once | NA | CSVDLQGNTQYF | TGCAGCGTTGATCTGCAGGGGAATACGCAGTATTTT
TRBJ1-2 | TRBV12-3/TRBV12-4 | NA | NA | CASSSLANYGYTF | TGTGCCAGCAGTTCACTAGCTAACTATGGCTACACCTTC
TRBJ2-1 | TRBV3-1/TRBV3-2 | NA | TRBD2 | CASSERSGGAGEQFF | TGTGCCAGCAGCGAGCGTAGCGGGGGGGCTGGTGAGCAGTTCTTC
TRBJ1-3 | TRBV10-3 | once | TRBD1 | CATTTGLSSGNTIYF | TGTGCCACAACGACAGGGCTCTCCTCTGGAAACACCATATATTTT